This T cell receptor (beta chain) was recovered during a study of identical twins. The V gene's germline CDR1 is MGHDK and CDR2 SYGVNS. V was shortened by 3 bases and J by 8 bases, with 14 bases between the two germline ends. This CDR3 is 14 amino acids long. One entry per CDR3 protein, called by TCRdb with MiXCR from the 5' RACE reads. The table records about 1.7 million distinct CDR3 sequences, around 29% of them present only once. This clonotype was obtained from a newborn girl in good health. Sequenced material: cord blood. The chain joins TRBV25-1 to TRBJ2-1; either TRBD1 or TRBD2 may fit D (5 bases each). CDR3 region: CASSEGLSRDEQFF. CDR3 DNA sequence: TGTGCCAGCAGTGAGGGGCTCTCGAGGGATGAGCAGTTCTTC.